These 5 T cell receptor beta chains came from one sample sequenced in a study of OX40 agonist ivuxolimab in advanced cancers. The protocol was immunoSEQ multiplex PCR, while the TCRdb copy is restricted to in-frame clones and leaves out a portion. The sample contains roughly 62,000 clones, about 79% of which appear only once. Sequencing used CD4+ or CD8+ T cells sorted from blood, obtained in a trial of the OX40 agonist ivuxolimab. Every receptor here comes from an adult with an advanced solid tumor such as melanoma, head and neck, liver or kidney cancer.

J is TRBJ1-3 and V is TRBV5-5; D is uncertain. This CDR3 region has 15 residues. V gave up 0 bases and J gave up 3 bases, with 10 bases separating them. Per the germline V gene, CDR1 is SGHKS and CDR2 is YYEKEE (reference sequence). The CDR3 region is CASSLGPYGGNTIYF. In nucleotides, the CDR3 is TGTGCCAGCAGCTTGGGACCCTACGGTGGAAACACCATATATTTT.

V is TRBV9 and J is TRBJ2-6, with D tentatively TRBD1 (6 bases). V was trimmed by 0 bases and J by 0 bases, leaving 13 bases between them. Germline-derived CDR1 and CDR2 are SGDLS and YYNGEE. This CDR3 is 18 amino acids long. CDR3 sequence: CASSVDQGRFSGANVLTF. Written as DNA, the CDR3 is TGTGCCAGCAGCGTAGATCAGGGGCGATTCTCTGGGGCCAACGTCCTGACTTTC.

This clone was seen more than once but under ten times. The chain recombines TRBV4-1 with TRBJ1-1, with no clear D. With 0 bases removed from V and 0 bases from J, the gap between germline ends came to 5 bases. The CDR3 spans 14 residues. The germline CDR1 and CDR2 sequences are MGHRA and YSYEKL. The CDR3 loop reads CASSQELMNTEAFF. In DNA form, the CDR3 reads TGCGCCAGCAGCCAAGAACTCATGAACACTGAAGCTTTCTTT.

The V gene is TRBV9, the J gene TRBJ2-7; 14 positions agree with TRBD2. The junction had 10 bases not matched to a gene; V was cut back by 2 bases and J by 0 bases. Germline CDR1 and CDR2: SGDLS and YYNGEE. CDR3 length equals 19 residues. CDR3 DNA: TGTGCCAGCAGCGTTACCCCGACTAGCGGGGGGGGACCCTCCTACGAGCAGTACTTC. This gives the protein CASSVTPTSGGGPSYEQYF.

The V call is TRBV4-1, the J call TRBJ2-7; D may be TRBD1 (6 bases). Trimming stripped 3 bases from V and 3 bases from J, with 15 bases between. Germline V lookup: CDR1 MGHRA, CDR2 YSYEKL. The CDR3 runs to 15 residues. In DNA form, the CDR3 reads TGCGCCAGCAGCCATCTTCGAGACAGGATCTACGAGCAGTACTTC. Protein product: CASSHLRDRIYEQYF.